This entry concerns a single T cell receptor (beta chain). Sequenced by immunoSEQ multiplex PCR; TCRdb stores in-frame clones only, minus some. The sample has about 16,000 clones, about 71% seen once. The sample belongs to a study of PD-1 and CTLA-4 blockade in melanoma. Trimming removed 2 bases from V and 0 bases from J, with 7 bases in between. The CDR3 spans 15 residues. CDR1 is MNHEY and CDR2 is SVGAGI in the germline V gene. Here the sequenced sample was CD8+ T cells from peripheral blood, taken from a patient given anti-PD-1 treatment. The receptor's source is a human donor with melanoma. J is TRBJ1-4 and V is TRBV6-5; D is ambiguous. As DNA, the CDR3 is TGTGCCAGCAGTTACGCGGCGGCAACTAATGAAAAACTGTTTTTT. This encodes CASSYAAATNEKLFF.